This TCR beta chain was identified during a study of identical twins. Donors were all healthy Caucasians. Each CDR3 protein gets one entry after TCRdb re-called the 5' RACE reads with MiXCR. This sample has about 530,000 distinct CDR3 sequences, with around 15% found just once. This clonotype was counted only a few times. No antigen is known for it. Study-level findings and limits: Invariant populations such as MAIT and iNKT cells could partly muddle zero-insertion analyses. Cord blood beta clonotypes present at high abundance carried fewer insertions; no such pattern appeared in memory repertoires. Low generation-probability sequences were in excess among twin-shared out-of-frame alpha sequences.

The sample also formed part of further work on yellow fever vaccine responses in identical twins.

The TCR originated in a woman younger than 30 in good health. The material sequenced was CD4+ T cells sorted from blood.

CDR3 sequence: CASSQDYQALGRNSPLHF. CDR3 DNA: TGCGCCAGCAGCCAAGATTATCAGGCACTCGGGCGTAATTCACCCCTCCACTTT. V usage is TRBV4-1 and J usage is TRBJ1-6; D is unresolved. Germline values: CDR1 MGHRA, CDR2 YSYEKL. This CDR3 has 18 residues. V was shortened by 0 bases and J by 6 bases, with 18 bases between the two germline ends.